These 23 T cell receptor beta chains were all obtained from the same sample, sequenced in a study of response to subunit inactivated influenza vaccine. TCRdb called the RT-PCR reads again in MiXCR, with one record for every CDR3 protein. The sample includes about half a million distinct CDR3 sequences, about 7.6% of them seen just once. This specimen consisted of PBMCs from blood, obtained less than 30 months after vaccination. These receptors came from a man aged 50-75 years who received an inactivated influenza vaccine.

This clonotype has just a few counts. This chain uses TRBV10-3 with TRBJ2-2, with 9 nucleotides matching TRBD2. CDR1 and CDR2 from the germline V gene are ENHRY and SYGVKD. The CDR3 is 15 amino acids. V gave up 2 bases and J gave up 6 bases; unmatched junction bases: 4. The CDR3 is CAISEPGLASGELFF. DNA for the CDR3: TGTGCCATCAGTGAGCCGGGACTAGCTTCCGGGGAGCTGTTTTTT.

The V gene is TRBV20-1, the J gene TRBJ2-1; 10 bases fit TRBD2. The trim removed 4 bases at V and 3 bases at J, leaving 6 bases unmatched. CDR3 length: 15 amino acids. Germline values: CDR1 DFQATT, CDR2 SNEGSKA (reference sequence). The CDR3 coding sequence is TGCAGTGCTAAATCTAGCGGGAGTTTCTACAATGAGCAGTTCTTC. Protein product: CSAKSSGSFYNEQFF.

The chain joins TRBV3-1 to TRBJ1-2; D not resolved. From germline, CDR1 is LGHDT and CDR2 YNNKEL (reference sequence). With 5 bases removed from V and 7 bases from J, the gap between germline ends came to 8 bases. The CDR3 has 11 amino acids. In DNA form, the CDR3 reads TGTGCCAGCAGCGCCTTTGGTGGCTACACCTTC. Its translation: CASSAFGGYTF.

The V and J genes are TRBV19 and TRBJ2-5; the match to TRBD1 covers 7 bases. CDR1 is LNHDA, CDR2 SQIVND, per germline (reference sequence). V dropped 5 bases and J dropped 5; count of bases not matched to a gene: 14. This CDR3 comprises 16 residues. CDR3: CASSAAWSRGRETQYF. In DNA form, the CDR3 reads TGTGCCAGTAGTGCTGCATGGTCGAGGGGGCGGGAGACCCAGTACTTC.

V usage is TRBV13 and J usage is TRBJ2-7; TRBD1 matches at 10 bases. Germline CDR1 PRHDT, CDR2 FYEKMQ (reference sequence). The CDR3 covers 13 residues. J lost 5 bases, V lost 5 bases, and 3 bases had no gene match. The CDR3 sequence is CASSPGQGDEQYF. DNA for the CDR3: TGTGCCAGCAGCCCCGGACAGGGGGACGAGCAGTACTTC.

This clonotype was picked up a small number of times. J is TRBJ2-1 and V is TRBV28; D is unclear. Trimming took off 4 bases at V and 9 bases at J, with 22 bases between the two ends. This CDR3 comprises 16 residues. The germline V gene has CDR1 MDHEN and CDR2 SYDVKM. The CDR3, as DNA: TGTGCCAGCAGTTCCGGGCCCCTAGAAGGTTTAGGTGAGCAGTTCTTC. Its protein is CASSSGPLEGLGEQFF. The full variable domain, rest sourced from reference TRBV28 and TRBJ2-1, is DVKVTQSSRYLVKRTGEKVFLECVQDMDHENMFWYRQDPGLGLRLIYFSYDVKMKEKGDIPEGYSVSREKKERFSLILESASTNQTSMYLCASSSGPLEGLGEQFFGPGTRLTVL.

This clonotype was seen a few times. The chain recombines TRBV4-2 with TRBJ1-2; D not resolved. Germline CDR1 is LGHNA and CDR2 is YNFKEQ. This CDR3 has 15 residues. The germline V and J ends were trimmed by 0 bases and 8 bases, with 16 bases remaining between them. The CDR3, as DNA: TGTGCCAGCAGCCAAGATGTGGGTGGCGGGGAGGGCTACACCTTC. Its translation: CASSQDVGGGEGYTF.

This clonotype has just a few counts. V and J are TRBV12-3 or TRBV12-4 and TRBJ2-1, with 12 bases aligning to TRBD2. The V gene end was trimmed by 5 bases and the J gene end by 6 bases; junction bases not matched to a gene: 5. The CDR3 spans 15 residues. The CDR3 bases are TGTGCCAGCAGTCAGACTAGCGGGAGTAGCAATGAGCAGTTCTTC. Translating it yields CASSQTSGSSNEQFF.

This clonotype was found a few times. The CDR3 region is CAIRETSTDTQYF. The CDR3 DNA sequence: TGTGCCATCAGGGAGACTAGCACAGATACGCAGTATTTT. The rearrangement joins TRBV10-3 to TRBJ2-3; D remains ambiguous. CDR3 length: 13 residues. V was shortened by 6 bases and J by 0 bases, with 7 bases between the two germline ends. Germline-derived CDR1 and CDR2 are ENHRY and SYGVKD.

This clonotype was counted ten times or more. This CDR3 reads CASSPRGQGVYGYTF. CDR3 nucleotides: TGTGCCAGCAGCCCCCGGGGACAGGGGGTCTATGGCTACACCTTC. The V and J genes are TRBV5-5 and TRBJ1-2; TRBD1 matches 11 bases. The germline CDR1 and CDR2 sequences are SGHKS and YYEKEE (reference sequence). The CDR3 loop spans 15 amino acids. Germline trimming cut 4 bases from V and 4 bases from J; bases unmatched to any gene: 6. The full variable domain, rest sourced from reference TRBV5-5 and TRBJ1-2, is DAGVTQSPTHLIKTRGQQVTLRCSPISGHKSVSWYQQVLGQGPQFIFQYYEKEERGRGNFPDRFSARQFPNYSSELNVNALLLGDSALYLCASSPRGQGVYGYTFGSGTRLTVV.

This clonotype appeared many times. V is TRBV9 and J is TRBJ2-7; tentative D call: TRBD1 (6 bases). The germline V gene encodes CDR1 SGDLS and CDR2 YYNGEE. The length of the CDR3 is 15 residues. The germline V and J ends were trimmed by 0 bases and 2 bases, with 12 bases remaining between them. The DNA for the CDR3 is TGTGCCAGCAGCGTAGAACAGGGTTCTACCTACGAGCAGTACTTC. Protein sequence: CASSVEQGSTYEQYF.

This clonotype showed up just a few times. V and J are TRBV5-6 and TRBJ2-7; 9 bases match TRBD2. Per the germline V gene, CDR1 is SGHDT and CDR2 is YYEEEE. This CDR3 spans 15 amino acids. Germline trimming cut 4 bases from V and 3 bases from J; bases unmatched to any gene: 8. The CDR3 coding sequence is TGTGCCAGCAGCGAGACTAGCGGTTTTGACTACGAGCAGTACTTC. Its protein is CASSETSGFDYEQYF. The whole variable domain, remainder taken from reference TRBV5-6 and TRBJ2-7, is DAGVTQSPTHLIKTRGQQVTLRCSPKSGHDTVSWYQQALGQGPQFIFQYYEEEERQRGNFPDRFSGHQFPNYSSELNVNALLLGDSALYLCASSETSGFDYEQYFGPGTRLTVT.

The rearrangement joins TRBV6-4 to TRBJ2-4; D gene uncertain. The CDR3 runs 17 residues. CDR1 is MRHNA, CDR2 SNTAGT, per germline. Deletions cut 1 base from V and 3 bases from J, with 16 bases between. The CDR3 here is CASSDWNDPTSKNIQYF. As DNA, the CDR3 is TGTGCCAGCAGTGACTGGAATGATCCTACGAGCAAAAACATTCAGTACTTC.

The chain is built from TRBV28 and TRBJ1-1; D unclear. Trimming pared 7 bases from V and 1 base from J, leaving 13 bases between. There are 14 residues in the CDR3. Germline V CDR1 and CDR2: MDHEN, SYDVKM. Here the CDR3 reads CASTQGVGNTEAFF. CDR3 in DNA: TGTGCCAGCACCCAAGGTGTTGGGAACACTGAAGCTTTCTTT. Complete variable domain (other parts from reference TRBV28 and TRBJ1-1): DVKVTQSSRYLVKRTGEKVFLECVQDMDHENMFWYRQDPGLGLRLIYFSYDVKMKEKGDIPEGYSVSREKKERFSLILESASTNQTSMYLCASTQGVGNTEAFFGQGTRLTVV.

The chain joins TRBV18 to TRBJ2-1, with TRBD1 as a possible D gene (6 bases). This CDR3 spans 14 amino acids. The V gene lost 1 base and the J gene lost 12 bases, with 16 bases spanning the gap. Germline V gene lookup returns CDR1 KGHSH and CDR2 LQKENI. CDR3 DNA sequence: TGTGCCAGCTCACCACGTGGGCCTCCAGGGGTGCAGTTCTTC. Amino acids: CASSPRGPPGVQFF.

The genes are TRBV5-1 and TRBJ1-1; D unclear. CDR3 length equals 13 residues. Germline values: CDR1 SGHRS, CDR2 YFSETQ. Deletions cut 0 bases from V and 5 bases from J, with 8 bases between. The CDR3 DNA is TGCGCCAGCAGCTTGGACAAAAGGACTGAAGCTTTCTTT. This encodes CASSLDKRTEAFF.

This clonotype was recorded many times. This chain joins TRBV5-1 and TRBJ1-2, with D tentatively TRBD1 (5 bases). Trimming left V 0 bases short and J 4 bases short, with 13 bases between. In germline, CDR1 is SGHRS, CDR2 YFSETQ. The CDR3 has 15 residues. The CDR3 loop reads CASSLAAGLSYGYTF. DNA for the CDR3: TGCGCCAGCAGCTTGGCCGCGGGGCTTAGCTATGGCTACACCTTC.

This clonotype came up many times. The CDR3 DNA is TGCAGTGCTAGAGAAGCGGGAGTTGACGGGGAGCTGTTTTTT. As protein: CSAREAGVDGELFF. The chain joins TRBV20-1 to TRBJ2-2, with 8 bases that match TRBD2. The V and J ends lost 0 bases and 7 bases, in that order; junction bases with no gene match: 4. Germline V gene data show CDR1 as DFQATT and CDR2 as SNEGSKA (reference sequence). This CDR3 is built from 14 residues.

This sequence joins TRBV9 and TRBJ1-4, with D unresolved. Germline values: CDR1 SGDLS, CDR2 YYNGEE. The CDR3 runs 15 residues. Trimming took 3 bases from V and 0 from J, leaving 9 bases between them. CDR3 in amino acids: CASSADPPTNEKLFF. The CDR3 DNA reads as TGTGCCAGCAGCGCGGACCCTCCAACTAATGAAAAACTGTTTTTT.

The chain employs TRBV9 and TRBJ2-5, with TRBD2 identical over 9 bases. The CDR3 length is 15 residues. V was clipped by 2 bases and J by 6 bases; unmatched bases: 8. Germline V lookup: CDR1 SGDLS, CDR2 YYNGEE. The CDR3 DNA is TGTGCCAGCAGCGTGCACCTAGCGGGGAAAAAGACCCAGTACTTC. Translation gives CASSVHLAGKKTQYF. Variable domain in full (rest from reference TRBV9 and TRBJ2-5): DSGVTQTPKHLITATGQRVTLRCSPRSGDLSVYWYQQSLDQGLQFLIQYYNGEERAKGNILERFSAQQFPDLHSELNLSSLELGDSALYFCASSVHLAGKKTQYFGPGTRLLVL.

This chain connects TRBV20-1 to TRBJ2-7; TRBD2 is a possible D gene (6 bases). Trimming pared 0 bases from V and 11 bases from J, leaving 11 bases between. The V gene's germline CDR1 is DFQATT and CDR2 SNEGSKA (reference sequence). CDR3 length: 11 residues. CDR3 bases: TGCAGTGCTAGAGATGGAGGGCTGGAGTACTTC. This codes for CSARDGGLEYF.

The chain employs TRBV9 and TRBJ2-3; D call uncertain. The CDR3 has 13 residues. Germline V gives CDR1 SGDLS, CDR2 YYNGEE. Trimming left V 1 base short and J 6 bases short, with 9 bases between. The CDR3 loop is CASSVTPMDTQYF. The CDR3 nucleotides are TGTGCCAGCAGCGTAACCCCTATGGATACGCAGTATTTT.

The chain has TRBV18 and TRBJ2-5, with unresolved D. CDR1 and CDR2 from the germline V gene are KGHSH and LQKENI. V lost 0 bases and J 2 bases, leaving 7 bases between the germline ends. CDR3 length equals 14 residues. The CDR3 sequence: CASSPPRQQETQYF. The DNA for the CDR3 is TGTGCCAGCTCACCACCGCGCCAGCAAGAGACCCAGTACTTC.